Listed below are T cell receptor beta chains from one sample, sequenced in a study of human thymus T cells. Profiled with immunoSEQ multiplex PCR; TCRdb holds only in-frame clones, not every one. The table shows around 130,000 clones, with just under 95% occurring only once. The sequenced sample consisted of thymus tissue. Receptors were obtained from a boy in the first two years of life with a congenital heart defect but otherwise immunologically healthy. Each CDR3 is given with its conserved first and last residue. A D gene is named only where the DNA matches it firmly. Clone size is shown for a subset of rows, as once, few, many or a class of expanded clone.

j_call v_call d_call clone_size cdr3_aa cdr3_nt
TRBJ1-1 TRBV30 NA few CAWGGSRLDTEAFF TGTGCCTGGGGAGGGTCCCGGTTGGACACTGAAGCTTTCTTT
TRBJ1-1 TRBV9 NA few CASSVTGGNTEAFF TGTGCCAGCAGCGTGACGGGAGGGAACACTGAAGCTTTCTTT
TRBJ2-3 TRBV11-3 NA NA CASGSLRQSSTDTQYF TGTGCCAGCGGCAGTCTCCGGCAGTCTAGCACAGATACGCAGTATTTT
TRBJ2-7 TRBV7-2 TRBD2 NA CASSLVGAGGPHEQYF TGTGCCAGCAGCTTAGTGGGAGCGGGGGGGCCTCACGAGCAGTACTTC
TRBJ1-4 TRBV4-3 NA NA CASSQETGPYPQGEKLFF TGCGCCAGCAGCCAAGAGACAGGACCGTACCCCCAGGGGGAAAAACTGTTTTTT
TRBJ2-7 TRBV29-1 NA NA CSVEDRQTYEQYF TGCAGCGTTGAAGATCGGCAGACCTACGAGCAGTACTTC
TRBJ2-2 TRBV2 NA NA CASTYAVGGELFF TGTGCCAGCACCTATGCGGTAGGCGGGGAGCTGTTTTTT
TRBJ1-1 TRBV5-1 NA NA CASGSSMNTEAFF TGCGCCAGCGGATCTTCCATGAACACTGAAGCTTTCTTT
TRBJ1-6 TRBV7-6 NA NA CASSLGSYNSPLHF TGTGCCAGCAGCTTAGGCTCCTATAATTCACCCCTCCACTTT
TRBJ2-7 TRBV5-4 TRBD1 NA CASSSTGTEWDYEQYF TGTGCCAGCAGCTCAACTGGGACAGAGTGGGATTACGAGCAGTACTTC
TRBJ2-2 TRBV25-1 NA NA CASSEMGGNTGELFF TGTGCCAGCAGTGAAATGGGCGGGAACACCGGGGAGCTGTTTTTT
TRBJ1-2 TRBV6-9 NA NA CASSYSRDRRGYTF TGTGCCAGCAGTTACTCCAGAGACAGGAGGGGCTACACCTTC
TRBJ2-5 TRBV28 TRBD1 NA CASTPQGYRGRETQYF TGTGCCAGCACCCCCCAAGGATACAGGGGGCGAGAGACCCAGTACTTC
TRBJ2-2 TRBV5-6 NA NA CASSSGSGELFF TGTGCCAGCAGCTCAGGGTCCGGGGAGCTGTTTTTT
TRBJ2-7 TRBV28 TRBD1 NA CASSLDGTGSHEQYF TGTGCCAGCAGTTTAGATGGGACAGGGTCACACGAGCAGTACTTC
TRBJ2-7 TRBV6-1 TRBD2 NA CASNIAGGPGEQYF TGTGCCAGCAATATAGCGGGGGGGCCGGGTGAGCAGTACTTC
TRBJ1-4 TRBV11-2 NA NA CASSLKGIVKTEKLFF TGTGCCAGCAGCTTAAAAGGGATTGTGAAAACAGAAAAACTGTTTTTT
TRBJ2-5 TRBV5-1 TRBD1 NA CASSQDRAETQYF TGCGCCAGCAGCCAGGACAGGGCGGAGACCCAGTACTTC
TRBJ1-6 TRBV2 TRBD1 NA CASSEGQGGSPLHF TGTGCCAGCAGTGAGGGACAGGGAGGGTCACCCCTCCACTTT
TRBJ2-7 TRBV5-5 NA NA CASSPGQGPFYEQYF TGTGCCAGCAGCCCGGGGCAGGGGCCCTTCTACGAGCAGTACTTC
TRBJ1-2 TRBV14 NA NA CASSQDTVNYGYTF TGTGCCAGCAGCCAAGATACCGTCAACTATGGCTACACCTTC
TRBJ1-2 TRBV15 NA NA CATSRDEERNYGYTF TGTGCCACCAGCAGAGATGAAGAACGCAACTATGGCTACACCTTC
TRBJ2-7 TRBV4-1 NA NA CASSQVADSYEQYF TGCGCCAGCAGCCAAGTGGCAGACTCCTACGAGCAGTACTTC
TRBJ2-3 TRBV11-2 TRBD2 NA CASSLVRGGPDTQYF TGTGCCAGCAGCTTAGTGCGGGGGGGCCCAGATACGCAGTATTTT
TRBJ1-1 TRBV7-2 NA NA CASSLAQGEGAFF TGTGCCAGCAGCTTAGCCCAAGGGGAGGGGGCTTTCTTT
TRBJ1-2 TRBV9 TRBD1 once CASSPQNQTGHPYGYTF TGTGCCAGCAGCCCCCAGAACCAGACAGGGCACCCCTATGGCTACACCTTC
TRBJ1-6 TRBV9 NA few CASSPGNSPLHF TGTGCCAGCAGCCCAGGAAATTCACCCCTCCACTTT
TRBJ1-2 TRBV2 NA NA CASRIYRANYGYTF TGTGCCAGCAGAATTTACAGAGCAAACTATGGCTACACCTTC
TRBJ2-3 TRBV29-1 TRBD2 NA CSVEDQAGGSDTQYF TGCAGCGTTGAAGATCAAGCGGGGGGGTCAGATACGCAGTATTTT
TRBJ2-7 TRBV28 NA once CASSLRARSSYEQYF TGTGCCAGCAGTTTAAGGGCCAGGAGCTCCTACGAGCAGTACTTC
TRBJ1-6 TRBV5-6 NA NA CASSLVPNSPLHF TGTGCCAGCAGCTTGGTTCCGAATTCACCCCTCCACTTT
TRBJ1-3 TRBV10-3 NA NA CAITLDGSGNTIYF TGTGCCATCACCCTGGACGGCTCTGGAAACACCATATATTTT